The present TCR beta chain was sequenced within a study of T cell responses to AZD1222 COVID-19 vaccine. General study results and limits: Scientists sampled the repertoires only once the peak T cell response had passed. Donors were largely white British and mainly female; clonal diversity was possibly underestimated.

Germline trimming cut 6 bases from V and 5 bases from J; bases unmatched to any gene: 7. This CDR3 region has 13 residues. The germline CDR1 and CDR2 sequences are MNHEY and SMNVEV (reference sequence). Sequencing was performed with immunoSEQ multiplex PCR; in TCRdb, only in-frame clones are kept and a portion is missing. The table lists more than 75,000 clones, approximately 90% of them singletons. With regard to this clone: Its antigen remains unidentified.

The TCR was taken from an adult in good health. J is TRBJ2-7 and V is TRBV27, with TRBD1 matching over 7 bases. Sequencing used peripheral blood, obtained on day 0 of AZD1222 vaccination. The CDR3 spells CASSDPTGDEQYF. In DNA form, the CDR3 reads TGTGCCAGCAGCGACCCCACAGGGGACGAGCAGTACTTC.